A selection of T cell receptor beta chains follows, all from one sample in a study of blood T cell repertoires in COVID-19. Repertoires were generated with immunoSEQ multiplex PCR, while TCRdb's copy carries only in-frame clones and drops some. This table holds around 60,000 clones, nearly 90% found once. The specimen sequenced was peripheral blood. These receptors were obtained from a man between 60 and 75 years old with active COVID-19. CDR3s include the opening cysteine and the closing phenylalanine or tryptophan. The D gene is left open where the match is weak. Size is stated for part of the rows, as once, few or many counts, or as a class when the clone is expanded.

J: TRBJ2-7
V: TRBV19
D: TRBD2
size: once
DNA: TGTGCCAGTAGAAAATCCGGGACTAGCGGACTTTACGAGCAGTACTTC
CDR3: CASRKSGTSGLYEQYF

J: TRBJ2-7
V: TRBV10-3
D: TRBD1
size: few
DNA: TGTGCCATCAGTGACGGGTGGGGACAGGGGCACTACGAGCAGTACTTC
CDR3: CAISDGWGQGHYEQYF

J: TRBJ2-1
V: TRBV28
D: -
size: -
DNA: TGTGCCAGCAGCCGGGCAGGGGTTTCGGGGAATGAGCAGTTCTTC
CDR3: CASSRAGVSGNEQFF

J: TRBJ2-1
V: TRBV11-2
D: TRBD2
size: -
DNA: TGTGCCAGCAGCTTAGAGGTTGGAGCGGGGGGCAGGGAGCAGTTCTTC
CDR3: CASSLEVGAGGREQFF

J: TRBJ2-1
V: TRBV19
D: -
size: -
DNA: TGTGCCAGTAGTATAGATCAGGCGGGGAGATACAATGAGCAGTTCTTC
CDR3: CASSIDQAGRYNEQFF

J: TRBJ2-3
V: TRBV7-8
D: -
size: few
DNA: TGTGCCAGCAGCTTATCTGGGACTCAAGATAGTGTGGATACGCAGTATTTT
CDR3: CASSLSGTQDSVDTQYF

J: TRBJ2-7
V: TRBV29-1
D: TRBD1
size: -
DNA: TGCAGCGGAACCAGGGGGCCCGAGCAGTACTTC
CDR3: CSGTRGPEQYF

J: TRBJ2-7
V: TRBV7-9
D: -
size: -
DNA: TGTGCCAGCAGCCAACCACTAGCCGGCGAGCAGTACTTC
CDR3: CASSQPLAGEQYF

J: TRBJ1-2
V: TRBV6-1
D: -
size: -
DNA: TGTGCCAGCAGTGAAGGGGGAGCTAACTATGGCTACACCTTC
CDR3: CASSEGGANYGYTF

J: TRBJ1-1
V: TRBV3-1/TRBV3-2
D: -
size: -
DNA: TGTGCCAGCAGCCGGGGACTAAACACTGAAGCTTTCTTT
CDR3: CASSRGLNTEAFF

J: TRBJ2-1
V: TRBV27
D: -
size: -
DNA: TGTGCCAGCAGAGGCTTAGCGCGGAGAGGGAATGAGCAGTTCTTC
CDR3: CASRGLARRGNEQFF

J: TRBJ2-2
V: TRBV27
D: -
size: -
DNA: TGTGCCAGCAGCAGGGTCACCGGGGAGCTGTTTTTT
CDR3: CASSRVTGELFF

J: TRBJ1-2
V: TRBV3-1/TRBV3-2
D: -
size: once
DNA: TGTGCCAGCAGCCAAGTTCAGGGTGGTTCCTATGGCTACACCTTC
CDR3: CASSQVQGGSYGYTF

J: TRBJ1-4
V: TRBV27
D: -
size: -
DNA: TGTGCCAGCAGTAAGTTCGCGGATGCAACTAATGAAAAACTGTTTTTT
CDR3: CASSKFADATNEKLFF

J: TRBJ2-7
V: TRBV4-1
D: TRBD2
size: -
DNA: TGCGCCAGCAGCCAAAAACCGGGACTAGCGGGAGCTGGCCAGTACTTC
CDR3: CASSQKPGLAGAGQYF

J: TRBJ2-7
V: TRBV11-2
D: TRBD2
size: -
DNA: TGTGCCAGCAGCTCGATCCGGACTAGCGTTCCCTACGAGCAGTACTTC
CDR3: CASSSIRTSVPYEQYF

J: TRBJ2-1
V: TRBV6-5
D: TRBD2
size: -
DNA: TGTGCCAGCAGTTACAGGGGACTAGCGTTTTACAATGAGCAGTTCTTC
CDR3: CASSYRGLAFYNEQFF

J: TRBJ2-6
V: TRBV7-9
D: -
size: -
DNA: TGTGCCAGCAGCTCAAGCCTGACAGCGAAAGCTGGGGCCAACGTCCTGACTTTC
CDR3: CASSSSLTAKAGANVLTF

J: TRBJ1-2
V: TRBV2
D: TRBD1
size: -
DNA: TGTGCCAGCAGAGGAGGGGGCAGGTCCTATGGCTACACCTTC
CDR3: CASRGGGRSYGYTF

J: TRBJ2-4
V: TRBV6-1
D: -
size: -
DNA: TGTGCCAGCAGTGAAGGGCAGGGCCTCAAAAACATTCAGTACTTC
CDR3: CASSEGQGLKNIQYF

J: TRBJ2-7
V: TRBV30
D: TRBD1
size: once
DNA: TGTGCCTGGACAGGGGGCCACAGCGAGCAGTACTTC
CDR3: CAWTGGHSEQYF

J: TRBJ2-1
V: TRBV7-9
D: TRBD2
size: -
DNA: TGTGCCAGCAGCTTGACTAGCGGGGGGGTCTATGAGCAGTTCTTC
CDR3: CASSLTSGGVYEQFF

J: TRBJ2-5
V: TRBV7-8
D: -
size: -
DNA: TGTGCCAGCAGCTTCTCCGGGGAGACCCAGTACTTC
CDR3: CASSFSGETQYF

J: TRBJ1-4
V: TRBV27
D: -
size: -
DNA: TGTGCCAGCAGTTTAAGCAACCTTAATGAAAAACTGTTTTTT
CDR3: CASSLSNLNEKLFF

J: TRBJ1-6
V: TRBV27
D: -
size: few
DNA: TGTGCCAGCAGTTTAGTTTTTACAGGTGGAGTGTTAGATTCACCCCTCCACTTT
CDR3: CASSLVFTGGVLDSPLHF

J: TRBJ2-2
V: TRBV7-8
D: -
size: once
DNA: TGTGCCAGCAGCTCCTCCGGGACTCAACGAGGGGAGCTGTTTTTT
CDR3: CASSSSGTQRGELFF

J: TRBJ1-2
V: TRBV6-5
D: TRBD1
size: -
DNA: TGTGCCAGCAGGGGGACAGGGGTCGTCTATGGCTACACCTTC
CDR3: CASRGTGVVYGYTF

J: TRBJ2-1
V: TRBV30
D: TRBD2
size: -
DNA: TGTGCCTGGAGACCTAGGGGGGGACTAGCGGGGCTTTACAATGAGCAGTTCTTC
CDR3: CAWRPRGGLAGLYNEQFF

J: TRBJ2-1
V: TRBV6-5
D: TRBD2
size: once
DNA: TGTGCCAGCAACTTACTAGCGGGGGGCAATGAGCAGTTCTTC
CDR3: CASNLLAGGNEQFF

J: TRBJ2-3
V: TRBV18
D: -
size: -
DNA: TGTGCCAGCTCACCGGGGGCGGGAGCCCCAGATACGCAGTATTTT
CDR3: CASSPGAGAPDTQYF

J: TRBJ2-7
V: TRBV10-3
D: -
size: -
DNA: TGTGCCATCAGTGAAGGAAAAGCAGGCGACTACGAGCAGTACTTC
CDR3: CAISEGKAGDYEQYF

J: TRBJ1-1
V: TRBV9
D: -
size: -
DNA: TGTGCCAGCAGCGTATTGGCAGGGGACGGAGGGAACACTGAAGCTTTCTTT
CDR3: CASSVLAGDGGNTEAFF

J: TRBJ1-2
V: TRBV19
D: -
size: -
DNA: TGTGCCAGTAGTATAGCCCGCGGGGGGCGAAGTGGTGGATATGGCTACACCTTC
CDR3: CASSIARGGRSGGYGYTF

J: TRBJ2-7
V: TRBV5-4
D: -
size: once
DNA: TGTGCCAGCAGCTTACGCTTGGTGGAGGAGCAGTACTTC
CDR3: CASSLRLVEEQYF

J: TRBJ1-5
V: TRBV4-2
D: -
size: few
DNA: TGTGCCAGCAGCCAAGACTCGTCTAGTGCTCAGCCCCAGCATTTT
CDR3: CASSQDSSSAQPQHF

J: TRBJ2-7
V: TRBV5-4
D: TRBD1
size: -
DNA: TGTGCCAGCAGCCAGGGACAGCTCTACGAGCAGTACTTC
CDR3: CASSQGQLYEQYF

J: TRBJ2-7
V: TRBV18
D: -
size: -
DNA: TGTGCCAGCTCACCAAAAAGTCGGGCAGGGGAAGGCTACGAGCAGTACTTC
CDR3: CASSPKSRAGEGYEQYF

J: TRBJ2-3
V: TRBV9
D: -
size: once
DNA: TGTGCCAGCAGCGTAGCTAAAGATACGCAGTATTTT
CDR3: CASSVAKDTQYF

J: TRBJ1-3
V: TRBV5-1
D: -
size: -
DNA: TGCGCCAGCAGCGGTGCTCGGTCTGGAAACACCATATATTTT
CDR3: CASSGARSGNTIYF

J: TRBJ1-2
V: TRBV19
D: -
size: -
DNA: TGTGCCAGTAGTCCATATGGCTGGGAGGGCTACACCTTC
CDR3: CASSPYGWEGYTF

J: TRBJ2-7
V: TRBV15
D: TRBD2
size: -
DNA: TGTGCCACCAGCAAAGGTCCGGGACTAGCGGATGATTACGAGCAGTACTTC
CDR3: CATSKGPGLADDYEQYF

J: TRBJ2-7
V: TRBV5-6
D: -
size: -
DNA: TGTGCCAGCAGCTTGACCGAGTACGAGCAGTACTTC
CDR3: CASSLTEYEQYF

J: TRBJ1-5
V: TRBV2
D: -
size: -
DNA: TGTGCCAGCAGTTTGTATCGCAATCAGCCCCAGCATTTT
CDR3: CASSLYRNQPQHF

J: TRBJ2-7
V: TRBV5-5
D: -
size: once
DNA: TGTGCCAGCAGCTCTTTCGGCCCAAGCGGATACGAGCAGTACTTC
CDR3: CASSSFGPSGYEQYF

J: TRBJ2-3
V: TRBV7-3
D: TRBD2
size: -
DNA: TGTGCCAGCAGCCCTAGCGGGGTATACACAGATACGCAGTATTTT
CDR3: CASSPSGVYTDTQYF

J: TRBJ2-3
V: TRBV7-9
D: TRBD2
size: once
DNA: TGTGCCAGCAGCAATGGACTAGCGGGGAGCACAGATACGCAGTATTTT
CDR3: CASSNGLAGSTDTQYF

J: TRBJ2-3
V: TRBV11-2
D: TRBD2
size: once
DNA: TGTGCCAGCAGCCGTAGCGGGGGGGCAGATACGCAGTATTTT
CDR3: CASSRSGGADTQYF

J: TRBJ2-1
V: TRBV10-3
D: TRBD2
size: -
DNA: TGTGCCATCAGTGAGCCTAGCGGCCCCTCTAATGAGCAGTTCTTC
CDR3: CAISEPSGPSNEQFF

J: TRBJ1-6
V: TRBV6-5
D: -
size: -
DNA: TGTGCCAGCGGACCCCAGGGCCCCTATAATTCACCCCTCCACTTT
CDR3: CASGPQGPYNSPLHF